This T cell receptor (beta chain) derives from a study of regulatory T cells in long-lasting Graves disease. Documented time point: newly diagnosed GD, antithyroid drugs for less than 3 months. The authors made the TCR library using RNA they extracted from PBMCs. Graves' disease diagnosis used American Thyroid Association guidelines. At least ten counts were recorded for this clonotype. Its cognate antigen is unknown. Both iRepertoire HTBI primers and Arm-PCR of CDR3 regions were used to build the TCR beta libraries. One entry per CDR3 protein, called by TCRdb with MiXCR from the multiplex PCR reads. The sample lists roughly 510,000 distinct CDR3 sequences; approximately 16% were seen once. CDR3 length: 14 residues. V was trimmed by 2 bases and J by 7 bases, leaving 12 bases between them. Germline V gene lookup returns CDR1 LGHDT and CDR2 YNNKEL (reference sequence). General observations from the study: Patients whose Graves' disease persisted exhibited lower TCR diversity than those newly diagnosed.

These sequences were also reported in another study, on T cells in Graves' hyperthyroidism and ophthalmopathy. From that study: Researchers ran a first-round RT-PCR on the TCR CDR3 using the HTBI primer set.

V gene TRBV3-1 combines with J gene TRBJ2-1, with D perhaps TRBD2 (5 bases). The sequencing used peripheral blood mononuclear cells (PBMCs), collected at new diagnosis, from a patient treated with antithyroid drugs. This receptor was identified in a man aged 18 to 29 with Graves disease. CDR3 nucleotide sequence: TGTGCCAGCAGCCAAAGGTGGGAGAGGAATGAGCAGTTCTTC. Its translation is CASSQRWERNEQFF.